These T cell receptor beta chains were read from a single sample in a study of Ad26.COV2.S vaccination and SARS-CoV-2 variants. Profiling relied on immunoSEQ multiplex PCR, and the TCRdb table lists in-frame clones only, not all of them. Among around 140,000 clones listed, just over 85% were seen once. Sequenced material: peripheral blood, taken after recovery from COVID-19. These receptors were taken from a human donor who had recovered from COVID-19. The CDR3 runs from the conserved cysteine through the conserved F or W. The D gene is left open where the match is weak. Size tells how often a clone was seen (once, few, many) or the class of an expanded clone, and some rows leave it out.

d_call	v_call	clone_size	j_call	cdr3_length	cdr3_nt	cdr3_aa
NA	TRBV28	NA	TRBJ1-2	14	TGTGCCAGCAGGTGGACAGAGAAAAACTATGGCTACACCTTC	CASRWTEKNYGYTF
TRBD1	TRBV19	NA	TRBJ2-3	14	TGTGCCAGTAGTATTGGACAGGGGACAGATACGCAGTATTTT	CASSIGQGTDTQYF
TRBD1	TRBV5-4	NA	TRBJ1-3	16	TGTGCCAGCAGCGCGGGACAGGGAAGCTCTGGAAACACCATATATTTT	CASSAGQGSSGNTIYF
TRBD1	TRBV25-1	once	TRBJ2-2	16	TGTGCCAGCAGTTTCCCCGCGGGGACAGGCACCGGGGAGCTGTTTTTT	CASSFPAGTGTGELFF
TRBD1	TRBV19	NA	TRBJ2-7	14	TGTGCCAGTAGTCCGGGACAGGGGCCCAACGAGCAGTACTTC	CASSPGQGPNEQYF
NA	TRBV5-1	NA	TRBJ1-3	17	TGCGCCAGCAGCTTCTTCCCCGGGACTTCGGGTGGAAACACCATATATTTT	CASSFFPGTSGGNTIYF
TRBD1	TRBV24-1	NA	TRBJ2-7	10	TGTGCCGGAGACAGGGACGAGCAGTACTTC	CAGDRDEQYF
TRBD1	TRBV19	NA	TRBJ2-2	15	TGTGCCAGTAGTATCCCCGGGACAGGGATCGGGGAGCTGTTTTTT	CASSIPGTGIGELFF
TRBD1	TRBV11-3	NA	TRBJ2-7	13	TGTGCCAGCAGCTTATCAGGGGGCTGGGAGCAGTACTTC	CASSLSGGWEQYF
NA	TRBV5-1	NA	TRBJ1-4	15	TGCGCCAGCAGCTATGACCCCGGGAGTAATGAAAAACTGTTTTTT	CASSYDPGSNEKLFF
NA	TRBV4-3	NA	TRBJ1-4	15	TGCGCCAGCAGCCAAGATCGGACGTCTAATGAAAAACTGTTTTTT	CASSQDRTSNEKLFF
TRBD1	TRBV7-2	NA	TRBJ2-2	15	TGTGCCAGCAGCGCACAGGGGCGGAACACCGGGGAGCTGTTTTTT	CASSAQGRNTGELFF
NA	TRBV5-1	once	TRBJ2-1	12	TGCGCCAGCAGCTCCTCCTTCGATGAGCAGTTCTTC	CASSSSFDEQFF
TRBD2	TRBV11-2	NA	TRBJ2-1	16	TGTGCCAGCAGCTTAGATCGACTAGCGGGGGGATATGAGCAGTTCTTC	CASSLDRLAGGYEQFF